The rows below give T cell receptor beta chains drawn from one sample of a study of PD-1 blockade in classical Hodgkin lymphoma. Clones were sequenced by immunoSEQ multiplex PCR, and TCRdb holds only the in-frame ones, with some missing. The repertoire holds around 13,000 clones, around 80% seen once, with about 15% in the top ten. The sample here was peripheral blood mononuclear cells (PBMCs), taken before the fourth cycle of nivolumab. The receptors here all came from a human donor with classical Hodgkin lymphoma. Both conserved end residues are part of each CDR3. The D gene is left open where the match is weak. For some rows the clone size is stated as once, few or many, or as a class when expanded; others skip it.

once	13	-	TRBV4-2	TRBJ1-5	TGTGCCAGCAGCCAAGCGGTTCGTCAGCCCCAGCATTTT	CASSQAVRQPQHF
-	11	-	TRBV29-1	TRBJ2-3	TGCAGCGTTGTAATAGCAGATACGCAGTATTTT	CSVVIADTQYF
-	20	TRBD2	TRBV19	TRBJ2-2	TGTGCCAGTAGTATAGGAATTGGACTAGCGGGGGTTTTGAACACCGGGGAGCTGTTTTTT	CASSIGIGLAGVLNTGELFF
-	12	-	TRBV10-2	TRBJ1-2	TGCGCCAGCACTGGACTGGAACTCGGCTACACCTTC	CASTGLELGYTF
-	19	TRBD1	TRBV15	TRBJ1-2	TGTGCCACCAGCAGAGATAGGGCCCCAACAGGGGGACGGGGCTATGGCTACACCTTC	CATSRDRAPTGGRGYGYTF
medium-sized	16	TRBD1	TRBV28	TRBJ2-7	TGTGCCAGCAGTTTACCCCCGGGACAGGGGTCCTACGAGCAGTACTTC	CASSLPPGQGSYEQYF
once	15	TRBD1	TRBV5-1	TRBJ1-2	TGCGCCAGCAGCTTGTTAGGGGGGACAGGGTATGGCTACACCTTC	CASSLLGGTGYGYTF
once	14	-	TRBV4-3	TRBJ1-3	TGCGCCAGCAGCCGCGGTGGGGGGGGAAACACCATATATTTT	CASSRGGGGNTIYF
-	14	-	TRBV28	TRBJ1-2	TGTGCCAGCAGCCCTCTAGAGGCAGTACATGGCTACACCTTC	CASSPLEAVHGYTF
once	17	-	TRBV7-9	TRBJ2-7	TGTGCCAGCAGCTTCGGAACCGTGCCTACAAGCTCCTACGAGCAGTACTTC	CASSFGTVPTSSYEQYF
-	19	TRBD2	TRBV11-2	TRBJ2-2	TGTGCCAGCAGCTTAAGGGGTAGCGGGGGCCCTCGGAACACCGGGGAGCTGTTTTTT	CASSLRGSGGPRNTGELFF
-	13	-	TRBV6-1	TRBJ1-2	TGTGCCAGCAGCGCAAATACTAACTATGGCTACACCTTC	CASSANTNYGYTF
once	15	-	TRBV7-9	TRBJ2-2	TGTGCCAGCAGCTTTACCCCTGGGACCACCGGGGAGCTGTTTTTT	CASSFTPGTTGELFF
-	15	TRBD1	TRBV4-1	TRBJ1-4	TGCGCCAGCAGCCGGGGACAGGGGAGAAATGAAAAACTGTTTTTT	CASSRGQGRNEKLFF
once	15	-	TRBV4-3	TRBJ2-3	TGCGCCAGCAGCCAAGAGAAGGAGTGGGCAGATACGCAGTATTTT	CASSQEKEWADTQYF
-	16	TRBD1	TRBV28	TRBJ1-1	TGTGCCAGCAGTCCTCCAGGGGGACCTCAAAACACTGAAGCTTTCTTT	CASSPPGGPQNTEAFF
once	16	-	TRBV6-6	TRBJ2-1	TGTGCCAGCAGTTACACCCCAGGCGCTCCCTACAATGAGCAGTTCTTC	CASSYTPGAPYNEQFF
-	14	-	TRBV11-1	TRBJ2-1	TGTGCCAGCAGCTCCGGGACAAACGCCGCCGGGCAGTTCTTC	CASSSGTNAAGQFF
few	13	-	TRBV9	TRBJ2-7	TGTGCCAGCAGCGTAGACGACGGCTACGAGCAGTACTTC	CASSVDDGYEQYF
few	15	TRBD1	TRBV2	TRBJ2-1	TGTGCCAGCAGTGATATAGGACAGGGGGCTAATGAGCAGTTCTTC	CASSDIGQGANEQFF
-	14	TRBD1	TRBV7-2	TRBJ2-2	TGTGCCAGCAGCTTAGAGGCAGGGGGCGGGGAGCTGTTTTTT	CASSLEAGGGELFF
-	15	-	TRBV30	TRBJ2-2	TGTGCCTGGAGTGACGAGGGGGAGGACACCGGGGAGCTGTTTTTT	CAWSDEGEDTGELFF
-	14	-	TRBV6-5	TRBJ2-2	TGTGCCAGCAGTTACTCGGCCGACACCGGGGAGCTGTTTTTT	CASSYSADTGELFF
-	13	-	TRBV28	TRBJ1-1	TGTGCCAGCAGTTCCCGGGACATTGGTGTGGCTTTCTTT	CASSSRDIGVAFF
-	12	-	TRBV11-2	TRBJ2-7	TGTGCCAGCAGCTTAGAGTGGGACGAGCAGTACTTC	CASSLEWDEQYF
-	12	-	TRBV5-4	TRBJ1-5	TGTGCCAGCAGCTTGTATGGTCAGCCCCAGCATTTT	CASSLYGQPQHF
-	15	-	TRBV5-5	TRBJ1-2	TGTGCCAGCAGCTTGATAAAGACAGCTAACTATGGCTACACCTTC	CASSLIKTANYGYTF
-	16	TRBD2	TRBV29-1	TRBJ2-1	TGCAGCGTTGAAGATCTAACTAGCGGGGGATACAATGAGCAGTTCTTC	CSVEDLTSGGYNEQFF
few	14	-	TRBV19	TRBJ1-6	TGTGCCAGTACTATTCCCGGGATTAATTCACCCCTCCACTTT	CASTIPGINSPLHF
once	15	-	TRBV2	TRBJ2-7	TGTGCCAGCAGTGGCAGGACTTGGAGACTTTACGAGCAGTACTTC	CASSGRTWRLYEQYF
-	13	-	TRBV5-1	TRBJ1-2	TGCGCCAGCAGAGAGGGTGAATACTTCGGCTACACCTTC	CASREGEYFGYTF
-	14	-	TRBV4-1	TRBJ2-5	TGCGCCAGCAGCTCACGCGCTGGCCAAGAGACCCAGTACTTC	CASSSRAGQETQYF
-	14	-	TRBV6-5	TRBJ1-5	TGTGCCAGCAGTTCTGACAGCCCGAATCAGCCCCAGCATTTT	CASSSDSPNQPQHF